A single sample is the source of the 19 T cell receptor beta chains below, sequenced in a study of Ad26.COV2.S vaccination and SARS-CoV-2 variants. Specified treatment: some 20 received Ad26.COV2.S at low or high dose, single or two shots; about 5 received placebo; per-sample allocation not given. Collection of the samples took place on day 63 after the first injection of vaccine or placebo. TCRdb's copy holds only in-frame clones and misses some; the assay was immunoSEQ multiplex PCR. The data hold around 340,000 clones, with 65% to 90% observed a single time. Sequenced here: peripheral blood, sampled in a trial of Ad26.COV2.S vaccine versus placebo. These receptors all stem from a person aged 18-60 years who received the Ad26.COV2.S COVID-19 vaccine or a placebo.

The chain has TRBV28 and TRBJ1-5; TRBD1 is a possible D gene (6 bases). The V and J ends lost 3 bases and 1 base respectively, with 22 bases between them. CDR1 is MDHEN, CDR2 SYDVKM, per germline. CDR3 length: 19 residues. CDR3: CASSFFLGRGGGSNQPQHF. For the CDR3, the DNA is TGTGCCAGCAGTTTTTTTCTGGGAAGAGGGGGGGGCAGCAATCAGCCCCAGCATTTT.

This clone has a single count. CDR3 in amino acids: CATSYSNTEAFF. The CDR3 nucleotides are TGTGCCACTTCGTATAGTAACACTGAAGCTTTCTTT. This sequence joins TRBV7-2 and TRBJ1-1; D is unclear. V was cut by 10 bases and J by 2 bases, with 11 bases left in between. Germline-derived CDR1 and CDR2 are SGHTA and FQGNSA. The CDR3 length is 12 residues.

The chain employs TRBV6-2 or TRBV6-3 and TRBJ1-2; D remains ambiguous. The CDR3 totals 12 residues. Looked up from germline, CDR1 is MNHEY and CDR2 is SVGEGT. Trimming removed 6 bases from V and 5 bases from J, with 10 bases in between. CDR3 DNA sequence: TGTGCCAGCAGCTGGGGTTCGTATGGCTACACCTTC. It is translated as CASSWGSYGYTF.

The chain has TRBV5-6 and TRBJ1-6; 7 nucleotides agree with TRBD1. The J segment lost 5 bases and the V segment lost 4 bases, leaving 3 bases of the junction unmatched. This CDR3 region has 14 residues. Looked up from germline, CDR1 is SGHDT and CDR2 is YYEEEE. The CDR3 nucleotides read TGTGCCAGCAGCCAACAGGGGAATAATTCACCCCTCCACTTT. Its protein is CASSQQGNNSPLHF.

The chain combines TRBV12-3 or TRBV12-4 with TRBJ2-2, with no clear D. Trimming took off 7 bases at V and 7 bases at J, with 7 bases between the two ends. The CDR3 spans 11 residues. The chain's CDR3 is CASTIDGELFF. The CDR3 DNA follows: TGTGCCAGCACCATAGACGGGGAGCTGTTTTTT.

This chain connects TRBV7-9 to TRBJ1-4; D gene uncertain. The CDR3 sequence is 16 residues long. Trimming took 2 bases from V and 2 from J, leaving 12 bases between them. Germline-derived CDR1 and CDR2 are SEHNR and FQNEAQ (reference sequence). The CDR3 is CASSLTIGLTNEKLFF. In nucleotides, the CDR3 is TGTGCCAGCAGCTTAACAATTGGGCTGACTAATGAAAAACTGTTTTTT. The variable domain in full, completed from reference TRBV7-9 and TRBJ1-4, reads DTGVSQNPRHKITKRGQNVTFRCDPISEHNRLYWYRQTLGQGPEFLTYFQNEAQLEKSRLLSDRFSAERPKGSFSTLEIQRTEQGDSAMYLCASSLTIGLTNEKLFFGSGTQLSVL.

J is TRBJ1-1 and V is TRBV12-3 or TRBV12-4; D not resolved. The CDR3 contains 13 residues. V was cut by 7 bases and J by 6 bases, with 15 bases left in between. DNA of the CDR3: TGTGCCAGCACCGGTGGGGTGGCCCCTGAAGCTTTCTTT. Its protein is CASTGGVAPEAFF.

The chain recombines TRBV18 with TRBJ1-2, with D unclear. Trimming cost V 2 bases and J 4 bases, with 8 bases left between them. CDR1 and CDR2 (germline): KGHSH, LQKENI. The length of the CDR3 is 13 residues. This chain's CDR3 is CASSPYPSYGYTF. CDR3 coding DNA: TGTGCCAGCTCACCATACCCATCCTATGGCTACACCTTC.

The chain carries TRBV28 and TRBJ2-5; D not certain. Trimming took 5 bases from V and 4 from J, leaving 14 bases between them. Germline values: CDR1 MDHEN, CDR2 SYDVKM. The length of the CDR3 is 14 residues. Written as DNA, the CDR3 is TGTGCCAGCAGTAGTAAGGTCCTACCAGAGACCCAGTACTTC. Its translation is CASSSKVLPETQYF.

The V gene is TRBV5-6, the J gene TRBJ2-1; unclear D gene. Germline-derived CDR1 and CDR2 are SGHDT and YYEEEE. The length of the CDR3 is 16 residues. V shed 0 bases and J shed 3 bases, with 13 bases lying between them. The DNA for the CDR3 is TGTGCCAGCAGCTTGGCCTGGAAACGCGACTACAATGAGCAGTTCTTC. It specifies CASSLAWKRDYNEQFF.

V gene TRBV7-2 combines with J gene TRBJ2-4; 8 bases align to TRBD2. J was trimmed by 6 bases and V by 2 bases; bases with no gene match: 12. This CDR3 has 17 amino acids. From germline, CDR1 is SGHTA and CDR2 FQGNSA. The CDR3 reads CASSLSRTAAGGNIQYF. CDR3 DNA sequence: TGTGCCAGCAGCTTATCAAGGACAGCCGCGGGAGGAAACATTCAGTACTTC.

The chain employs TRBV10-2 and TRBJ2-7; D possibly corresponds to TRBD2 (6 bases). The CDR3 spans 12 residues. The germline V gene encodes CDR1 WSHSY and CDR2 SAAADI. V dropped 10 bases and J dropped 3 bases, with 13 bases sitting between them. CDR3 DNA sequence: TGCGCCACTACGGGAGCAAACTACGAGCAGTACTTC. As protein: CATTGANYEQYF.

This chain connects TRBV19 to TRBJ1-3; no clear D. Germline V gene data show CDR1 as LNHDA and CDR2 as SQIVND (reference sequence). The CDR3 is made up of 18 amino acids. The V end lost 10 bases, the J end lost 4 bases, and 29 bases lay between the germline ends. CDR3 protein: CATRGGQAAKWSGNTIYF. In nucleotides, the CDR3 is TGTGCCACCCGAGGCGGGCAGGCGGCGAAATGGTCCGGAAACACCATATATTTT.

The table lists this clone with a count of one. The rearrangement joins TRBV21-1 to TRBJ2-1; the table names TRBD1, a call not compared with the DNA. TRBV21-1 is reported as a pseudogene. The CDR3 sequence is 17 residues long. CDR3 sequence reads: CASSKGTGTKFYNEQFF. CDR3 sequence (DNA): TGTGCCAGCAGCAAAGGGACCGGGACAAAGTTCTACAATGAGCAGTTCTTC.

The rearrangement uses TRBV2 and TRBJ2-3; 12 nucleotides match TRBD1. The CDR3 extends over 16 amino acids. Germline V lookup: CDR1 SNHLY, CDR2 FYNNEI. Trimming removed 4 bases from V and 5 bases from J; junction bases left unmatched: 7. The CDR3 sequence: CASSGGQGATGDTQYF. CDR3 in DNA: TGTGCCAGCAGTGGGGGACAGGGGGCCACTGGAGATACGCAGTATTTT.

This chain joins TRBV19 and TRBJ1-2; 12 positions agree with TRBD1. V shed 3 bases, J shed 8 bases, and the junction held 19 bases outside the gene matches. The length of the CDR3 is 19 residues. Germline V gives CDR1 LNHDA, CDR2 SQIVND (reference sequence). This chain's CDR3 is CASSILSAGTGGLGRGYTF. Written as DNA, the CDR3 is TGTGCCAGTAGTATCTTATCCGCCGGGACAGGGGGCCTAGGTCGCGGCTACACCTTC.

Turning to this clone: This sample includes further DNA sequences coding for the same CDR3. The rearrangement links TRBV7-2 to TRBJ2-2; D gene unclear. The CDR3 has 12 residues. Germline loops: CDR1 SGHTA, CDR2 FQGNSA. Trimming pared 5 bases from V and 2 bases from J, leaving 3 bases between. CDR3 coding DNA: TGTGCCAGCAGCCTCAACACCGGGGAGCTGTTTTTT. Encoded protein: CASSLNTGELFF.

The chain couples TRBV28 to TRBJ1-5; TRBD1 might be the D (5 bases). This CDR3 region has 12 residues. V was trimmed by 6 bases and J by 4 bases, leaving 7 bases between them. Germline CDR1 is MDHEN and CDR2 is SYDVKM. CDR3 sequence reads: CASRTENQPQHF. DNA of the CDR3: TGTGCCAGCAGGACAGAGAATCAGCCCCAGCATTTT.

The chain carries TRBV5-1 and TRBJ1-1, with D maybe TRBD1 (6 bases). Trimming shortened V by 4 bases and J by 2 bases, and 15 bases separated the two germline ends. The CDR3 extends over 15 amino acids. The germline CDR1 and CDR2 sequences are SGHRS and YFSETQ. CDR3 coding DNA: TGCGCCAGCAGCCAGGGGTCCCTTTCTAACACTGAAGCTTTCTTT. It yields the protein CASSQGSLSNTEAFF. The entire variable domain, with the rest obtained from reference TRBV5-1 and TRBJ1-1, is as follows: KAGVTQTPRYLIKTRGQQVTLSCSPISGHRSVSWYQQTPGQGLQFLFEYFSETQRNKGNFPGRFSGRQFSNSRSEMNVSTLELGDSALYLCASSQGSLSNTEAFFGQGTRLTVV.